This T cell receptor beta chain derives from a study of T cells in Graves' hyperthyroidism and ophthalmopathy. Study-level findings and limits: Ophthalmopathy was told apart from stable hyperthyroidism by a 13 V-J model.

This CDR3 region has 15 residues. Germline CDR1 and CDR2: MGHRA and YSYEKL. The ends were cut back, 1 base at V and 4 bases at J, with 11 bases in the middle. The investigators amplified TCR beta CDR3 regions from RNA transcripts. When the TCR CDR3 underwent first-round RT-PCR, the HTBI primer set was used. TCRdb re-called the multiplex PCR reads through MiXCR, storing one row per CDR3 protein. Of around 400,000 distinct CDR3 sequences in the sample, 20% to 25% were seen once. Clinical symptoms, serum thyroxine, TRAb, thyroid ultrasound and orbital computed tomography informed diagnoses. The PBMCs were sourced from fresh peripheral blood (around 9.3 ml). As regards this clonotype: The antigen remains unidentified.

This chain joins TRBV4-1 and TRBJ1-5; no definite D call. The receptor was derived from a man over 45 with Graves' hyperthyroidism. Sequencing input: blood. The CDR3 spells CASSQVWGSNQPQHF. DNA of the CDR3: TGCGCCAGCAGCCAAGTGTGGGGTAGTAATCAGCCCCAGCATTTT.